This T cell receptor beta chain was recorded in a study of regulatory T cells in long-lasting Graves disease. To make TCR beta libraries, researchers used iRepertoire HTBI primers and Arm-PCR of CDR3 regions. One entry per CDR3 protein results from TCRdb running MiXCR on the multiplex PCR reads. The sample shows around 460,000 distinct CDR3 sequences, approximately 15% of them seen only once. Germline V CDR1 and CDR2: LGHDT, YNNKEL (reference sequence). The CDR3 has 11 residues. Concerning this clonotype itself: At one boundary the junction diverges from the germline segment, which might be a read error.

Time point described: newly diagnosed GD, antithyroid drugs for less than 3 months. Isolated PBMC RNA provided the starting material for the TCR library. These data were likewise used in another study, on T cells in Graves' hyperthyroidism and ophthalmopathy. From that paper: Diagnostic decisions used clinical symptoms, serum thyroxine and TRAb, thyroid ultrasound and orbital computed tomography.

The TCR sequence derives from a woman aged 50 to 60 with Graves disease. This sample comprised peripheral blood mononuclear cells (PBMCs), obtained at new diagnosis, from a patient treated with antithyroid drugs. This chain connects TRBV3-1 to TRBJ2-1; D gene uncertain. CDR3 sequence reads: CASSQVDEQFF. The CDR3 bases are TGCGCCAGCAGCCAGGTAGATGAGCAGTTCTTC.